The source of this TCR beta chain is a study of cytomegalovirus exposure and HLA in healthy donors. Study at large: When about 400 donors were genotyped, roughly 82% of them were found to fall in the Caucasian-associated ancestry cluster.

Study results and caveats: In vitro confirmation showed three CMV-associated chains to be CMV antigen specific. According to a later analysis, donors in an Asian-associated ancestry cluster reportedly had fewer N-insertions than the 666-donor mean.

This clone was seen only once. Antigen specificity is unknown. Primers included in the PCR were 60 Vbeta and 13 Jbeta primers. The data were produced by immunoSEQ multiplex PCR, yet TCRdb's version contains in-frame clones alone and is incomplete. The data contain 160,000 or so clones, 80% of them singletons. This clonotype originated in a young man in good health and CMV-seropositive. The specimen sequenced was PBMCs.

The CDR3 loop reads CASGPGQGINEKLFF. The CDR3 bases are TGTGCCAGCGGACCGGGACAGGGGATTAATGAAAAACTGTTTTTT. This chain uses TRBV2 with TRBJ1-4; TRBD1 matches 10 bases. J gave up 4 bases and V 8 bases, and 7 bases lay outside the gene matches. The germline CDR1 and CDR2 sequences are SNHLY and FYNNEI. The CDR3 sequence is 15 residues long.